The 7 T cell receptor beta chains below come from one sample, sequenced in a study of cytomegalovirus exposure and HLA in healthy donors. Produced via immunoSEQ multiplex PCR; TCRdb's table is partial and in-frame only. The table has 110,000 to 150,000 clones, about 94% seen once. Sequences were obtained from PBMCs. The receptors stem from a man aged 18 to 29 in good health and CMV-seropositive.

This chain connects TRBV28 to TRBJ1-4, with 10 bases that match TRBD1. The germline V gene has CDR1 MDHEN and CDR2 SYDVKM. This CDR3 is 15 amino acids long. J was trimmed by 6 bases and V by 4 bases; bases with no gene match: 5. CDR3: CASSSRDRGYEKLFF. CDR3 DNA: TGTGCCAGCAGTTCCCGGGACAGGGGATATGAAAAACTGTTTTTT. Combining the CDR3 with reference TRBV28 and TRBJ1-4 gives the whole variable domain DVKVTQSSRYLVKRTGEKVFLECVQDMDHENMFWYRQDPGLGLRLIYFSYDVKMKEKGDIPEGYSVSREKKERFSLILESASTNQTSMYLCASSSRDRGYEKLFFGSGTQLSVL.

The rearrangement uses TRBV28 and TRBJ2-7, with D possibly being TRBD1 (6 bases). Germline V lookup: CDR1 MDHEN, CDR2 SYDVKM. The CDR3 consists of 14 residues. Trimming shortened V by 2 bases and J by 4 bases, and 12 bases separated the two germline ends. The CDR3 DNA follows: TGTGCCAGCAGTTTACCGGGACACTCATACGAGCAGTACTTC. This codes for CASSLPGHSYEQYF. Using reference TRBV28 and TRBJ2-7 for the parts outside the CDR3, the full variable domain is DVKVTQSSRYLVKRTGEKVFLECVQDMDHENMFWYRQDPGLGLRLIYFSYDVKMKEKGDIPEGYSVSREKKERFSLILESASTNQTSMYLCASSLPGHSYEQYFGPGTRLTVT.

As for this clone: Other DNA sequences in the same sample also yield this CDR3. The chain couples TRBV5-1 to TRBJ1-2; perhaps TRBD1 as D (6 bases). The CDR3 covers 13 residues. V was pared by 0 bases and J by 5 bases, with 8 bases between. The germline V gene encodes CDR1 SGHRS and CDR2 YFSETQ. The CDR3 DNA sequence: TGCGCCAGCAGCTTGGACAGGGTTTATGGCTACACCTTC. It codes for CASSLDRVYGYTF.

The chain joins TRBV15 to TRBJ1-4, with 10 bases matching TRBD1. CDR1 and CDR2 from the germline V gene are LNHNV and YYDKDF (reference sequence). The CDR3 extends over 17 amino acids. The junction had 9 bases not matched to a gene; V was cut back by 5 bases and J by 3 bases. CDR3 sequence reads: CATSLGTGEIPNEKLFF. The CDR3 DNA reads as TGTGCCACCAGCTTGGGGACAGGGGAGATCCCTAATGAAAAACTGTTTTTT.

V and J are TRBV4-1 and TRBJ2-7; TRBD1 aligns across 10 bases. The CDR3 contains 19 residues. With 2 bases clipped from V and 2 bases from J, the junction kept 15 bases outside the gene matches. In germline, CDR1 is MGHRA, CDR2 YSYEKL. The CDR3 coding sequence is TGCGCCAGCAGCCAAAGACCAATGGACGGGACAGGGGAGGCCTACGAGCAGTACTTC. It yields the protein CASSQRPMDGTGEAYEQYF.

This rearrangement joins TRBV6-1 to TRBJ2-2, with D possibly being TRBD2 (5 bases). This CDR3 comprises 14 residues. The ends were cut back, 2 bases at V and 8 bases at J, with 12 bases in the middle. Germline V gene sequence: CDR1 MNHNS, CDR2 SASEGT. CDR3 amino acids: CASSENPSGGELFF. CDR3 coding DNA: TGTGCCAGCAGTGAAAACCCCTCGGGGGGGGAGCTGTTTTTT.

This clone was counted a single time. The chain links TRBV18 to TRBJ2-7; TRBD2 is a possible D gene (6 bases). CDR1 and CDR2 from the germline V gene are KGHSH and LQKENI. The V end was cut by 2 bases, the J end by 5 bases, with 13 bases between. CDR3 length equals 14 residues. In DNA, the CDR3 is TGTGCCAGCTCACCAAATAAGGCGGGACACGAGCAGTACTTC. Amino acid sequence: CASSPNKAGHEQYF.